A selection of T cell receptor beta chains follows, all from one sample in a study of a mutant IDH1 vaccine in newly diagnosed glioma. Generated by immunoSEQ multiplex PCR, the TCRdb table keeps only in-frame clones and is missing some. Among approximately 67,000 clones listed, approximately 87% were seen once. These receptors have no identified antigens. The sequencing used PBMCs, collected from a glioma patient whose treatment included an IDH1 peptide vaccine. These receptors all stem from a man aged 18 to 29 with glioma. Both conserved end residues are part of each CDR3. The D gene is left open where the match is weak. Only part of the rows carry a size: once, few, many, or a class if the clone is expanded.

V	D	J	size	DNA	CDR3
TRBV5-1	TRBD1	TRBJ1-2	-	TGCGCCAGCAGCACTGAACGGACAGGGGCGGGCTATGGCTACACCTTC	CASSTERTGAGYGYTF
TRBV7-8	-	TRBJ1-2	-	TGTGCCAGCAGCCCGAAGATAGAAAGTGGCTACACCTTC	CASSPKIESGYTF
TRBV6-1	-	TRBJ2-2	-	TGTGCCAGCAGCCGACAGGACGAGAACACCGGGGAGCTGTTTTTT	CASSRQDENTGELFF
TRBV6-5	TRBD1	TRBJ1-3	-	TGTGCCAGTACAGGGGCTGGAAACACCATATATTTT	CASTGAGNTIYF
TRBV27	-	TRBJ2-7	once	TGTGCCAGCAGTTTAGGTAGAGGGGTTATCCCCAGCTCCTACGAGCAGTACTTC	CASSLGRGVIPSSYEQYF
TRBV4-3	-	TRBJ2-1	few	TGCGCCAGCAGCTTTATTGGGACCGCCGAGCAGTTCTTC	CASSFIGTAEQFF
TRBV4-3	TRBD2	TRBJ2-1	-	TGCGCCAGCAGCCAAGAGGTAGCGGGGTATCTGTACAATGAGCAGTTCTTC	CASSQEVAGYLYNEQFF
TRBV19	-	TRBJ1-3	-	TGTGCCAGTAGTATCGGGCCAGCCGGAAACACCATATATTTT	CASSIGPAGNTIYF
TRBV29-1	-	TRBJ1-2	-	TGCAGCGTTGTGTCTAACTATGGCTACACCTTC	CSVVSNYGYTF
TRBV18	-	TRBJ1-3	once	TGTGCCACCTTGAGTCCGGGAACAAGGTTCGGAAACACCATATATTTT	CATLSPGTRFGNTIYF
TRBV5-1	-	TRBJ1-1	-	TGCGCCAGCAGCAGGGACATCATGAACACTGAAGCTTTCTTT	CASSRDIMNTEAFF
TRBV27	TRBD1	TRBJ1-2	-	TGTGCCAGCAGTTTGAGGGGGCGGGGATATGGCTACACCTTC	CASSLRGRGYGYTF
TRBV18	TRBD1	TRBJ1-2	-	TGTGCCAGCTCGAGTAGGACAGGCCTACTCTATGGCTACACCTTC	CASSSRTGLLYGYTF
TRBV5-1	-	TRBJ1-4	-	TGCGCCAGCAGCACATCTTTAGGAACTAATGAAAAACTGTTTTTT	CASSTSLGTNEKLFF
TRBV18	TRBD1	TRBJ2-5	-	TGTGCCAGCTCGCCAACAGGGGGCGGATGGTTGGAGACCCAGTACTTC	CASSPTGGGWLETQYF
TRBV13	-	TRBJ2-7	-	TGTGCCAGCAGCCCCATCGGAGGCAGCCCCTACGAGCAGTACTTC	CASSPIGGSPYEQYF
TRBV9	-	TRBJ2-1	-	TGTGCCAGCAGCCCCTTCGGGACAACGAATTACAATGAGCAGTTCTTC	CASSPFGTTNYNEQFF
TRBV4-1	-	TRBJ1-1	few	TGCGCCAGCAGCCCTCGACGGCAGGGGAACACTGAAGCTTTCTTT	CASSPRRQGNTEAFF
TRBV5-1	TRBD1	TRBJ2-7	once	TGCGCCAGCAGCTTGGAGGGACAGGGTTTGAGGGAGCAGTACTTC	CASSLEGQGLREQYF
TRBV5-4	TRBD1	TRBJ2-5	-	TGTGCCAGCAGCTTCAGGACAGGGTACCAAGAGACCCAGTACTTC	CASSFRTGYQETQYF
TRBV19	-	TRBJ2-1	-	TGTGCCAGTACCTTTTCGCATGAGCAGTTCTTC	CASTFSHEQFF
TRBV29-1	TRBD2	TRBJ2-1	-	TGCAGCGTTGAAAAACTAGCGGGATTGTACAATGAGCAGTTCTTC	CSVEKLAGLYNEQFF
TRBV7-9	-	TRBJ1-4	few	TGTGCCAGCAGCTTAAATCTTGGGGTTGAAAAACTGTTTTTT	CASSLNLGVEKLFF
TRBV10-2	TRBD2	TRBJ2-5	once	TGCGCCAGCAGTGTTGGGGGGGTAGAGACCCAGTACTTC	CASSVGGVETQYF
TRBV5-5	TRBD2	TRBJ2-5	-	TGTGCCAGCAGCCGGGGGGACCCTCTTGGAGAGACCCAGTACTTC	CASSRGDPLGETQYF
TRBV19	-	TRBJ2-7	-	TGTGCCAGTAGTATCGCCGGGACTTACGAGCAGTACTTC	CASSIAGTYEQYF
TRBV6-1	-	TRBJ1-1	-	TGTGCCAGCAGTGAACTTCGGGTGGTCACTGAAGCTTTCTTT	CASSELRVVTEAFF
TRBV6-1	-	TRBJ1-2	-	TGTGCCAGCAGTGAAGCGATAGGGAGGGCCTATGGCTACACCTTC	CASSEAIGRAYGYTF
TRBV10-3	TRBD1	TRBJ1-2	-	TGTGCCATCAGTGTCGGGGGACAGGGTCTGAATGGCTACACCTTC	CAISVGGQGLNGYTF
TRBV7-3	TRBD1	TRBJ2-5	-	TGTGCCAGCAGCTCCCAGGGGACAGGGGGATCAGAGACCCAGTACTTC	CASSSQGTGGSETQYF
TRBV27	TRBD1	TRBJ1-5	-	TGTGCCAGCGGTAAACAGGGGAGGGATCAGCCCCAGCATTTT	CASGKQGRDQPQHF